The 9 T cell receptor beta chains below all came from one sample that was sequenced in a study of regulatory T cells in long-lasting Graves disease. Regarding time point: persistent/refractory GD, antithyroid drugs over 5 years with positive TRAb. The TCR library was made from RNA extracted from PBMCs. Assembly of TCR beta libraries relied on iRepertoire HTBI primers together with Arm-PCR of CDR3 regions. Each CDR3 protein gets one entry after TCRdb re-called the multiplex PCR reads with MiXCR. The sample includes some 340,000 distinct CDR3 sequences, roughly 23% of them seen just once. Sequencing was performed on peripheral blood mononuclear cells (PBMCs), taken when the disease was refractory, from a patient treated with antithyroid drugs. All receptors come from a woman between 40 and 50 years old with Graves disease.

This clonotype was counted ten times or more. The chain combines TRBV5-1 with TRBJ1-5, with no clear D. Germline-derived CDR1 and CDR2 are SGHRS and YFSETQ. This CDR3 spans 15 amino acids. V lost 0 bases and J 4 bases, leaving 11 bases between the germline ends. The CDR3 nucleotides are TGCGCCAGCAGCTTGGCCCCAGGAGCGAATCAGCCCCAGCATTTT. Translating gives CASSLAPGANQPQHF.

At least ten counts were recorded for this clonotype. The V and J genes are TRBV12-3 or TRBV12-4 and TRBJ1-2; D is perhaps TRBD1 (5 bases). This CDR3 contains 12 residues. Trimming left V 7 bases short and J 6 bases short, with 12 bases between. CDR3 protein: CASNQGFDGYTF. CDR3 in DNA: TGTGCCAGCAACCAGGGTTTCGATGGCTACACCTTC.

This clonotype was seen more than once but under ten times. The chain carries TRBV6-9 and TRBJ2-2; 14 nucleotides line up with TRBD2. Germline V gives CDR1 MNHGY, CDR2 SVAAGI. There are 16 residues in the CDR3. With 3 bases clipped from V and 7 bases from J, the junction kept 4 bases outside the gene matches. As DNA, the CDR3 is TGTGCCAGCAGTTACCCGGGACTAGCGGGGGTCGGGGAGCTGTTTTTT. Translated, it gives CASSYPGLAGVGELFF.

This chain connects TRBV12-3 or TRBV12-4 to TRBJ2-2, with unresolved D. The V end was cut by 3 bases, the J end by 5 bases, with 7 bases between. The CDR3 covers 13 residues. CDR3 protein: CASSFGMTGELFF. CDR3 DNA sequence: TGTGCCAGCAGTTTTGGTATGACCGGGGAGCTGTTTTTT.

This clonotype was seen a handful of times. This rearrangement joins TRBV5-5 to TRBJ2-4, with D possibly being TRBD1 (6 bases). There are 16 residues in the CDR3. Germline CDR1 SGHKS, CDR2 YYEKEE (reference sequence). V was pared by 0 bases and J by 0 bases, with 10 bases between. CDR3 protein: CASSLAGALAKNIQYF. CDR3 DNA sequence: TGTGCCAGCAGCTTGGCAGGGGCGCTAGCCAAAAACATTCAGTACTTC.

The chain carries TRBV19 and TRBJ1-1; D may be TRBD1 (5 bases). This CDR3 region has 16 residues. V was clipped by 4 bases and J by 1 base, with 16 bases between them. Germline loops: CDR1 LNHDA, CDR2 SQIVND (reference sequence). CDR3 sequence: CASSTLGRMGNTEAFF. CDR3 bases: TGTGCCAGTAGTACTCTGGGACGGATGGGGAACACTGAAGCTTTCTTT.

V and J are TRBV7-9 and TRBJ2-3, with TRBD2 as a possible D gene (6 bases). The CDR3 contains 14 residues. V was shortened by 4 bases and J by 3 bases, with 11 bases between the two germline ends. CDR1 SEHNR and CDR2 FQNEAQ come from the germline V gene (reference sequence). The CDR3 DNA reads TGTGCCAGCAGCTCCGAGGAGGGTACAGATACGCAGTATTTT. Its translation is CASSSEEGTDTQYF.

This clonotype was detected a few times. The chain employs TRBV7-3 and TRBJ1-1; no reliable D call. This CDR3 is 17 amino acids long. The ends were cut back, 5 bases at V and 0 bases at J, with 19 bases in the middle. Germline V gives CDR1 SGHTA, CDR2 FQGTGA. DNA for the CDR3: TGTGCCAGCAGCCCTACCTCACCGGCTACCATGAACACTGAAGCTTTCTTT. The encoded protein is CASSPTSPATMNTEAFF. Filled out from reference TRBV7-3 and TRBJ1-1, the complete variable domain reads GAGVSQTPSNKVTEKGKYVELRCDPISGHTALYWYRQSLGQGPEFLIYFQGTGAADDSGLPNDRFFAVRPEGSVSTLKIQRTERGDSAVYLCASSPTSPATMNTEAFFGQGTRLTVV.

V is TRBV5-1 and J is TRBJ2-7; D is unclear. This CDR3 has 13 residues. Germline V gene sequence: CDR1 SGHRS, CDR2 YFSETQ. V shed 1 base and J shed 3 bases, with 8 bases lying between them. CDR3 coding DNA: TGCGCCAGCAGCTTGACCAGAGGCTACGAGCAGTACTTC. Protein product: CASSLTRGYEQYF.